Below are 21 T cell receptor beta chains sequenced from a single sample in a study of cytomegalovirus exposure and HLA in healthy donors (dated by TCRdb to 2016 to 2017). The method behind the library was the immunoSEQ multiplex PCR assay. Imported from immuneACCESS, the table was reduced by TCRdb to in-frame sequences with V and J called. These copies leave out some clones; in studies compared against another copy, an unresolved V gene accounts for under half, and the cause of the remainder is not known. This sample has about 53,000 clones in its table, and roughly 92% of those were observed once. 1.4% of the sample is taken by the ten largest. Sequencing was done on a sample of PBMCs. The receptors originated from a man between 18 and 35 years old in good health and CMV-seronegative.

The chain combines TRBV28 with TRBJ2-7; 9 bases agree with TRBD2. V lost 1 base and J lost 2; bases outside the gene matches: 3. The CDR3 spans 15 residues. Germline V gene lookup returns CDR1 MDHEN and CDR2 SYDVKM. The CDR3 DNA sequence: TGTGCCAGCAGTTTATCGACTAGCGGACCCTACGAGCAGTACTTC. This translates into CASSLSTSGPYEQYF.

J is TRBJ2-7 and V is TRBV12-1; TRBD1, the table's D call, was not compared with the DNA. TRBV12-1 has pseudogene status. This CDR3 is built from 15 residues. The CDR3 sequence: CASSASTPGPYEQYF. CDR3 in DNA: TGTGCCAGCAGCGCTTCAACGCCAGGGCCCTACGAGCAGTACTTC.

V and J are TRBV28 and TRBJ1-5; the D is unclear. The CDR3 is 15 amino acids. Germline CDR1 is MDHEN and CDR2 is SYDVKM. V was pared by 3 bases and J by 6 bases, with 15 bases between. DNA of the CDR3: TGTGCCAGCAGTTTTTTTACCGAGCCCGGTCAGCCCCAGCATTTT. Its translation: CASSFFTEPGQPQHF.

The gene calls are TRBV2 and TRBJ2-7; 7 nucleotides agree with TRBD1. Germline CDR1 is SNHLY and CDR2 is FYNNEI. The CDR3 has 14 amino acids. V lost 6 bases, J lost 1 base, and 6 bases stayed unmatched. The CDR3 DNA reads as TGTGCCAGCAGGGCAGGGGGTTATTCCTACGAGCAGTACTTC. Its translation: CASRAGGYSYEQYF.

The chain has TRBV29-1 and TRBJ2-1, with D possibly TRBD1 on 5 matching bases. This CDR3 region has 13 residues. Per germline, CDR1 SQVTM and CDR2 ANQGSEA. V lost 4 bases and J 2 bases, leaving 9 bases between the germline ends. The CDR3 DNA sequence: TGCAGCGTTGTAGGGGTGCCCTACAATGAGCAGTTCTTC. Residues: CSVVGVPYNEQFF.

The chain links TRBV19 to TRBJ2-2, with 11 bases aligning to TRBD2. Trimming removed 3 bases from V and 5 bases from J; junction bases left unmatched: 2. Germline CDR1 and CDR2: LNHDA and SQIVND (reference sequence). The CDR3 contains 15 residues. The CDR3 DNA is TGTGCCAGTAGTATTGGGACTAGCGGAACCGGGGAGCTGTTTTTT. Translating it yields CASSIGTSGTGELFF.

In this sample, this clone turned up once. This sample includes further DNA sequences coding for the same CDR3. This chain links TRBV5-8 with TRBJ1-2, with 9 positions matching TRBD1. In germline, CDR1 is SGHTS, CDR2 YDEGEE. The CDR3 covers 15 residues. V lost 4 bases, J lost 7 bases, and 11 bases stayed unmatched. The CDR3 DNA reads as TGTGCCAGCAGCCCCGGGACAGGGCTTTTGGGTGGCTACACCTTC. It yields the protein CASSPGTGLLGGYTF.

This rearrangement joins TRBV6-6 to TRBJ2-7; tentatively, D is TRBD1 (5 bases). The CDR3 runs to 14 residues. The V and J ends lost 3 bases and 7 bases respectively, with 16 bases between them. CDR1 and CDR2 from the germline V gene are MNHNY and SVGAGI (reference sequence). The DNA for the CDR3 is TGTGCCAGCAGTTATTCCTCCCGACAGCGAGAGCAGTACTTC. It yields the protein CASSYSSRQREQYF.

The V and J genes are TRBV7-9 and TRBJ1-1; TRBD1 might be the D (5 bases). CDR3 length: 13 residues. V was trimmed by 4 bases and J by 1 base, leaving 7 bases between them. The germline V gene has CDR1 SEHNR and CDR2 FQNEAQ (reference sequence). The chain's CDR3 is CASSSQGNTEAFF. The CDR3 coding sequence is TGTGCCAGCAGCTCTCAGGGGAACACTGAAGCTTTCTTT. The complete variable domain, with remaining parts taken from reference TRBV7-9 and TRBJ1-1, reads DTGVSQNPRHKITKRGQNVTFRCDPISEHNRLYWYRQTLGQGPEFLTYFQNEAQLEKSRLLSDRFSAERPKGSFSTLEIQRTEQGDSAMYLCASSSQGNTEAFFGQGTRLTVV.

The genes are TRBV5-5 and TRBJ2-7; 8 positions agree with TRBD1. The CDR3 consists of 15 residues. V was pared by 6 bases and J by 2 bases, with 10 bases of the junction left unmatched. Germline V gives CDR1 SGHKS, CDR2 YYEKEE (reference sequence). The CDR3 sequence: CASTTAPGQAYEQYF. The CDR3 DNA reads as TGTGCCAGCACCACCGCCCCGGGACAGGCCTACGAGCAGTACTTC. The whole variable domain, filled in from reference TRBV5-5 and TRBJ2-7, reads DAGVTQSPTHLIKTRGQQVTLRCSPISGHKSVSWYQQVLGQGPQFIFQYYEKEERGRGNFPDRFSARQFPNYSSELNVNALLLGDSALYLCASTTAPGQAYEQYFGPGTRLTVT.

This chain connects TRBV11-3 to TRBJ2-1; 9 bases map to TRBD2. This CDR3 has 16 residues. The V segment lost 5 bases and the J segment 3 bases; nucleotides outside the gene matches: 8. The germline CDR1 and CDR2 sequences are SGHNT and YENEEA. CDR3 amino acids: CASSAHSGRNYNEQFF. The CDR3 DNA reads as TGTGCCAGCAGCGCTCATAGCGGGAGAAACTACAATGAGCAGTTCTTC.

The chain uses TRBV11-2 and TRBJ2-1; 14 nucleotides match TRBD2. The V gene end was trimmed by 5 bases and the J gene end by 2 bases; junction bases not matched to a gene: 5. The germline V gene has CDR1 SGHAT and CDR2 FQNNGV. There are 17 residues in the CDR3. CDR3 in amino acids: CASSPGTSGRPYNEQFF. The CDR3 DNA reads TGTGCCAGCAGCCCAGGGACTAGCGGGAGACCCTACAATGAGCAGTTCTTC.

V gene TRBV5-1 combines with J gene TRBJ1-2; no reliable D call. Germline V gives CDR1 SGHRS, CDR2 YFSETQ. The V and J ends lost 4 bases and 8 bases respectively, with 12 bases between them. This CDR3 has 12 residues. Written as DNA, the CDR3 is TGCGCCAGCAGCCGAGAGGGAGAGGGCTACACCTTC. It encodes CASSREGEGYTF.

The chain recombines TRBV29-1 with TRBJ2-7; 7 positions match TRBD2. The J segment lost 2 bases and the V segment lost 7 bases, leaving 14 bases of the junction unmatched. This CDR3 comprises 15 residues. Germline CDR1 is SQVTM and CDR2 is ANQGSEA. This CDR3 is CSARLRAGATYEQYF. CDR3 nucleotides: TGCAGCGCACGCCTTCGGGCGGGAGCAACCTACGAGCAGTACTTC.

The chain recombines TRBV2 with TRBJ2-5; D gene uncertain. The germline gives CDR1 SNHLY, CDR2 FYNNEI. V dropped 1 base and J dropped 4 bases, with 10 bases sitting between them. This CDR3 comprises 14 residues. The CDR3 region has the DNA TGTGCCAGCAGTGAAGATGGAGTAAGAGAGACCCAGTACTTC. It yields the protein CASSEDGVRETQYF.

This chain joins TRBV9 and TRBJ2-2; 7 nucleotides line up with TRBD1. V was clipped by 4 bases and J by 0 bases; unmatched bases: 6. The CDR3 length is 16 residues. The germline gives CDR1 SGDLS, CDR2 YYNGEE. In DNA form, the CDR3 reads TGTGCCAGCAGCACAGGGGTGTTCGCGAACACCGGGGAGCTGTTTTTT. Its translation is CASSTGVFANTGELFF.

The rearrangement joins TRBV7-3 to TRBJ2-7; D not resolved. The V and J ends lost 2 bases and 2 bases respectively, with 13 bases between them. The CDR3 length is 15 residues. Germline V gene data show CDR1 as SGHTA and CDR2 as FQGTGA. The DNA of the CDR3 is TGTGCCAGCAGCTTATCCCCCTCCTCCCCCTACGAGCAGTACTTC. Translation: CASSLSPSSPYEQYF. Combining the CDR3 with reference TRBV7-3 and TRBJ2-7 gives the whole variable domain GAGVSQTPSNKVTEKGKYVELRCDPISGHTALYWYRQSLGQGPEFLIYFQGTGAADDSGLPNDRFFAVRPEGSVSTLKIQRTERGDSAVYLCASSLSPSSPYEQYFGPGTRLTVT.

This chain joins TRBV4-3 and TRBJ2-3; 8 bases are shared with TRBD2. The CDR3 contains 14 residues. J lost 4 bases, V lost 4 bases, and 4 bases had no gene match. Germline V gives CDR1 LGHNA, CDR2 YSLEER. CDR3 loop: CASSPSGSADTQYF. DNA of the CDR3: TGCGCCAGCAGCCCGAGCGGGAGCGCAGATACGCAGTATTTT.

V usage is TRBV19 and J usage is TRBJ1-1; D possibly corresponds to TRBD1 (6 bases). The CDR3 is made up of 12 amino acids. Trimming removed 6 bases at V and 5 bases at J, with 10 bases between. Germline CDR1 LNHDA, CDR2 SQIVND (reference sequence). CDR3 sequence (DNA): TGTGCCAGTAGGTTAGGGGGTACTGAAGCTTTCTTT. Encoded protein: CASRLGGTEAFF.

V is TRBV28 and J is TRBJ1-1; 9 nucleotides agree with TRBD1. The CDR3 runs to 13 residues. V was clipped by 8 bases and J by 7 bases; unmatched bases: 8. Germline-derived CDR1 and CDR2 are MDHEN and SYDVKM. CDR3 amino acids: CASRQGGPYEAFF. Written as DNA, the CDR3 is TGTGCCAGCCGACAGGGGGGCCCCTATGAAGCTTTCTTT. Full variable domain (remainder filled in from reference TRBV28 and TRBJ1-1): DVKVTQSSRYLVKRTGEKVFLECVQDMDHENMFWYRQDPGLGLRLIYFSYDVKMKEKGDIPEGYSVSREKKERFSLILESASTNQTSMYLCASRQGGPYEAFFGQGTRLTVV.

This rearrangement joins TRBV21-1 to TRBJ1-4; the D call in the table, TRBD1, was not verified against the DNA. TRBV21-1 is noted as a pseudogene. This CDR3 has 15 amino acids. CDR3 region: CASSPRGHCNEKLFF. The DNA for the CDR3 is TGTGCCAGCAGCCCAAGGGGCCACTGTAATGAAAAACTGTTTTTT.